The subject of this entry is one T cell receptor beta chain. What it recognizes is unknown. In TCRdb, the 5' RACE reads were re-called with MiXCR into one record per CDR3 protein. The data contain more than 400,000 distinct CDR3 sequences, 15% of them singletons. This specimen belongs to a study of identical twins. Broader study findings: Insertions were reduced in abundant cord blood beta clonotypes but not in memory repertoires.

CDR1 and CDR2 (germline): KGHSH, LQKENI. With 0 bases removed from V and 0 bases from J, the gap between germline ends came to 5 bases. The CDR3 is made up of 15 amino acids. These data also featured in a second study, about yellow fever vaccine responses in identical twins.

The TCR was taken from a woman aged 18-29 years in good health. Sequenced: CD4+ T cells sorted from blood. The gene calls are TRBV18 and TRBJ2-2; D ambiguous. This chain's CDR3 is CASSPPSSNTGELFF. Here the CDR3 DNA reads TGTGCCAGCTCACCACCGAGTTCGAACACCGGGGAGCTGTTTTTT.